This entry lists 14 T cell receptor beta chains sequenced from one sample in a study of shared clonotypes between healthy human individuals. Produced via immunoSEQ multiplex PCR; TCRdb's table is partial and in-frame only. Here the sample spans 2 million to 2.5 million clones, over 90% being singletons. The sample was naive CD4+ T cells from PBMCs. Subset of the sample: CD45RA+ positively selected. These receptors were obtained from a young man in good health. Some clones in this sample may be carry-over from other donors' samples.

This chain links TRBV7-8 with TRBJ2-7; possibly TRBD1 for D (6 bases). Germline values: CDR1 SGHVS, CDR2 FQNEAQ. Trimming left V 3 bases short and J 4 bases short, with 19 bases between. The CDR3 sequence is 16 residues long. CDR3 sequence (DNA): TGTGCCAGCAGCTTTCCCCCAGCAGGGGCGAAATACGAGCAGTACTTC. Translation: CASSFPPAGAKYEQYF.

The chain employs TRBV27 and TRBJ1-1, with 8 bases matching TRBD1. The CDR3 has 14 residues. Germline CDR1 is MNHEY and CDR2 is SMNVEV (reference sequence). J gave up 10 bases and V 2 bases, and 9 bases lay outside the gene matches. The DNA for the CDR3 is TGTGCCAGCAGTTTAGCCGGACAGGGATTTAGAGCTTTCTTT. As protein: CASSLAGQGFRAFF.

The chain links TRBV7-8 to TRBJ2-3; TRBD1 is a possible D gene (5 bases). This CDR3 has 12 amino acids. V was trimmed by 3 bases and J by 15 bases, leaving 16 bases between them. CDR1 SGHVS and CDR2 FQNEAQ come from the germline V gene. CDR3 in amino acids: CASSFENRRGYF. The DNA for the CDR3 is TGTGCCAGCAGCTTTGAGAATCGTAGGGGTTATTTT.

The J gene is TRBJ2-7, the V gene TRBV28; D uncertain. The CDR3 is 15 residues long. Germline V gives CDR1 MDHEN, CDR2 SYDVKM. The V end was cut by 5 bases, the J end by 1 base, with 15 bases between. CDR3 in DNA: TGTGCCAGCAGTGCGTCCGGGTCGATTTCCTACGAGCAGTACTTC. Protein sequence: CASSASGSISYEQYF. Looking up the rest from reference TRBV28 and TRBJ2-7 gives the full variable domain: DVKVTQSSRYLVKRTGEKVFLECVQDMDHENMFWYRQDPGLGLRLIYFSYDVKMKEKGDIPEGYSVSREKKERFSLILESASTNQTSMYLCASSASGSISYEQYFGPGTRLTVT.

A single count supports this clone. The chain couples TRBV28 to TRBJ1-1; TRBD1 might be the D (5 bases). V gave up 2 bases and J gave up 4 bases, with 11 bases separating them. This CDR3 has 14 residues. CDR1 and CDR2 (germline): MDHEN, SYDVKM. CDR3 region: CASSLGTAVTEAFF. The CDR3 nucleotides read TGTGCCAGCAGTTTAGGGACCGCCGTCACTGAAGCTTTCTTT.

The chain is built from TRBV9 and TRBJ2-2; possibly TRBD1 for D (6 bases). CDR3 length equals 14 residues. The V end lost 6 bases, the J end lost 4 bases, and 13 bases lay between the germline ends. The germline gives CDR1 SGDLS, CDR2 YYNGEE. For the CDR3, the DNA is TGTGCCAGCATGGGTCAGGGGTCCACCGGGGAGCTGTTTTTT. It codes for CASMGQGSTGELFF.

The chain has TRBV5-4 and TRBJ2-5; D may be TRBD1 or TRBD2 (7 bases each). The CDR3 extends over 14 amino acids. Between the trimmed V and J ends, which lost 4 bases and 5 bases, there was a span of 15 bases. Germline V gene lookup returns CDR1 SGHNT and CDR2 YYREEE (reference sequence). As DNA, the CDR3 is TGTGCCAGCAGCACACAGGGGAGGGGCGAGACCCAGTACTTC. Its protein product is CASSTQGRGETQYF. Together with reference TRBV5-4 and TRBJ2-5, the CDR3 gives the full variable domain: ETGVTQSPTHLIKTRGQQVTLRCSSQSGHNTVSWYQQALGQGPQFIFQYYREEENGRGNFPPRFSGLQFPNYSSELNVNALELDDSALYLCASSTQGRGETQYFGPGTRLLVL.

V and J are TRBV5-6 and TRBJ2-3, with D possibly being TRBD1 (6 bases). This CDR3 is built from 14 residues. Germline V CDR1 and CDR2: SGHDT, YYEEEE. V was clipped by 5 bases and J by 4 bases, with 14 bases between them. This CDR3 is CASSSTGSSDTQYF. The CDR3 DNA sequence: TGTGCCAGCAGTAGTACAGGGAGCTCAGATACGCAGTATTTT.

V is TRBV5-1 and J is TRBJ2-1; D remains ambiguous. The CDR3 consists of 12 residues. V lost 0 bases, J lost 7 bases, and 5 bases lay in between. Germline assignment: CDR1 SGHRS and CDR2 YFSETQ. The CDR3 nucleotides read TGCGCCAGCAGCTTGGGCGAGAATGAGCAGTTCTTC. Amino acids: CASSLGENEQFF. Using reference TRBV5-1 and TRBJ2-1 for the parts outside the CDR3, the full variable domain is KAGVTQTPRYLIKTRGQQVTLSCSPISGHRSVSWYQQTPGQGLQFLFEYFSETQRNKGNFPGRFSGRQFSNSRSEMNVSTLELGDSALYLCASSLGENEQFFGPGTRLTVL.

The genes are TRBV19 and TRBJ2-1; 11 positions match TRBD2. J was trimmed by 5 bases and V by 3 bases; bases with no gene match: 6. Germline V gene data show CDR1 as LNHDA and CDR2 as SQIVND (reference sequence). This CDR3 spans 16 amino acids. For the CDR3, the DNA is TGTGCCAGTAGTATTTCTAGCGGGAGGATTAACAATGAGCAGTTCTTC. Translation: CASSISSGRINNEQFF.

The chain has TRBV6-5 and TRBJ1-4, with D tentatively TRBD1 (5 bases). Germline loops: CDR1 MNHEY, CDR2 SVGAGI. The CDR3 is made up of 12 amino acids. The V end was cut by 5 bases, the J end by 8 bases, with 9 bases between. The CDR3 loop is CASSGDQEKLFF. The DNA of the CDR3 is TGTGCCAGCAGTGGGGACCAAGAAAAACTGTTTTTT.

The chain links TRBV5-4 to TRBJ2-7; no definite D call. The ends were cut back, 4 bases at V and 3 bases at J, with 11 bases in the middle. This CDR3 is built from 13 residues. Per germline, CDR1 SGHNT and CDR2 YYREEE (reference sequence). CDR3 DNA sequence: TGTGCCAGCAGCACCGGAGTCGGCTACGAGCAGTACTTC. This codes for CASSTGVGYEQYF.

Details on this clone: Other DNA sequences of this sample code for an identical CDR3. The CDR3 bases are TGTGCCAGCAGTTTACAGGGAGGCAATCAGCCCCAGCATTTT. It translates to CASSLQGGNQPQHF. The gene calls are TRBV28 and TRBJ1-5, with D possibly TRBD1 on 5 matching bases. The germline V and J ends were trimmed by 2 bases and 2 bases, with 7 bases remaining between them. Germline values: CDR1 MDHEN, CDR2 SYDVKM. The CDR3 length is 14 residues. The full variable domain, its missing parts supplied by reference TRBV28 and TRBJ1-5, is DVKVTQSSRYLVKRTGEKVFLECVQDMDHENMFWYRQDPGLGLRLIYFSYDVKMKEKGDIPEGYSVSREKKERFSLILESASTNQTSMYLCASSLQGGNQPQHFGDGTRLSIL.

The chain recombines TRBV18 with TRBJ1-2; TRBD1 might be the D (6 bases). The CDR3 totals 16 residues. V was trimmed by 2 bases and J by 4 bases, leaving 17 bases between them. Germline V gene lookup returns CDR1 KGHSH and CDR2 LQKENI. CDR3 protein: CASSPEGGRGGYGYTF. The CDR3 DNA follows: TGTGCCAGCTCACCAGAAGGTGGCAGGGGAGGCTATGGCTACACCTTC.